Sequencing of this T cell receptor beta chain was carried out in a study of spatial heterogeneity in lung cancer. Note on this clonotype: The target antigen is unknown.

Germline V gene data show CDR1 as SGHRS and CDR2 as YFSETQ. The CDR3 consists of 14 residues. Germline trimming cut 2 bases from V and 8 bases from J; bases unmatched to any gene: 5. Time point noted: sample taken at primary tumor resection. TCRdb analysed the 5' RACE reads with MiXCR anew, one entry per CDR3 protein. The sample lists 6,400 or so distinct CDR3 sequences, 6.5% to 8% occurring once. Findings and limits, study-wide: The study found that expanded intratumoral alpha and beta TCR counts tracked tumor mutation counts.

The specimen comprised lung tumor tissue, sampled at surgery. The receptor's source is a male donor with early-stage non-small cell lung cancer. The gene calls are TRBV5-1 and TRBJ2-1; TRBD2 aligns across 9 bases. CDR3: CASSFLAGFHEQFF. The CDR3 DNA sequence: TGCGCCAGCAGCTTCCTAGCGGGATTCCATGAGCAGTTCTTC.